This T cell receptor beta chain is from a study of OX40 agonist ivuxolimab in advanced cancers. Regarding the research as a whole: Ivuxolimab, which targeted the costimulatory receptor OX40 (CD134), was an agonistic, fully human IgG2 monoclonal antibody. Intravenous ivuxolimab was administered to patients every 2 weeks at six dose levels: 0.01, 0.1, 0.3, 1.5, 3 and 10 mg/kg. Of the approximately 50 dose-escalation patients, hepatocellular carcinoma was present in 19, melanoma in around 15, renal cell carcinoma in 9 and head and neck cancer in 9. The dose-escalation cohort was about 87% male with a mean age of roughly 60 years, ranging from roughly 23 to 90. Patients were allowed to have had prior anti-PD-1, anti-PD-L1 or anti-CTLA-4 therapy, and around 37% of the dose-escalation patients had previously received checkpoint inhibitors. Partial responses were achieved by three dose-escalation patients, of whom one had hepatocellular carcinoma and two had cutaneous melanoma. Peripheral TCRbeta sequencing was intended to test whether TCR sequence diversity was altered and clonal T-cell expansion was caused by ivuxolimab. The paper describes the monotherapy dose-escalation part (N ≈ 51 patients) of the phase I trial of ivuxolimab. Beyond this particular receptor, the publication reports: In partial responders in the 0.1-3.0 mg/kg groups, normalized peripheral clonal expansion was found to be among the lowest, especially among CD8+ T cells. At doses of 0.1 to 3.0 mg/kg, clonal expansion of both CD4+ and CD8+ T cells in blood was seen between baseline and week 6. Low levels of normalized T-cell clonal expansion were also seen in some nonresponding patients. After ivuxolimab, expanded clones were on average more numerous among CD8+ T cells than among CD4+ T cells. Which antigens the clonally expanded peripheral T cells were specific for was not determined.

According to the germline V gene, CDR1 reads SGHVS and CDR2 reads FNYEAQ. A distance of 13 bases separates the germline ends of V and J, which lose 4 bases and 6 bases respectively. The CDR3, from cysteine to phenylalanine, totals 14 residues. CDR3 DNA only is kept here, 42 bases in frame from base 1. As for this clone: It has no known antigen specificity. Base qualities are not recorded, but no much larger clone differs from it by a single base.

Genomic DNA was extracted from sorted cells for sequencing of the TCRbeta CDR3 region. The immunoSEQ Assay was used for sequencing of TCRbeta CDR3 regions. The table comes from immuneACCESS by way of TCRdb, which keeps in-frame sequences with V and J called. Part of the clones is missing from these tables; in studies checked, under half for an unresolved V gene and the rest for unknown reasons. The sample data list over 90,000 clones, and roughly 94% of these were observed just once. Of the sample, more than 0.15% is held by the ten largest clones. The trial excluded patients who had a history of autoimmune disease or who were on systemic immunosuppression. Peripheral blood for TCR sequencing was drawn from every dose cohort at baseline, at cycle 4 day 1 and at cycle 7 day 1. The samples were drawn from a first-in-human, open-label, multicenter phase I dose-escalation trial of ivuxolimab. Adults with locally advanced or metastatic melanoma, renal cell carcinoma, hepatocellular carcinoma or head and neck squamous cell carcinoma were enrolled in the trial. Before TCR sequencing, CD4+ and CD8+ T cells were separately sorted from peripheral blood.

This receptor chain uses TRBV7-6 and TRBJ1-5; a tentative D match to TRBD1 spans 5 bases. The clonotype was recovered from an adult with an advanced solid tumor such as melanoma, head and neck, liver or kidney cancer. The sequenced sample was CD4+ or CD8+ T cells sorted from blood, obtained in a trial of the OX40 agonist ivuxolimab. The CDR3 has the sequence CASSSPGPGQPQHF. The DNA sequence follows: TGTGCCAGCAGCTCGCCGGGACCTGGTCAGCCCCAGCATTTT.